This TCR beta chain derives from a study of PD-1 blockade in classical Hodgkin lymphoma. Study observations and caveats: Relative to healthy donors, newly diagnosed patients reportedly had lower baseline TCR diversity, which was reported as lower still in relapsed/refractory patients.

Produced via immunoSEQ multiplex PCR; TCRdb's table is partial and in-frame only. This table has some 150,000 clones, approximately 81% appearing once. Each patient relapsed following autologous stem cell transplantation, and prior brentuximab vedotin exposure differed. This clone was detected only once. Its antigen is not known. The sequencing here drew on peripheral blood mononuclear cells (PBMCs), taken before the second cycle of nivolumab. This TCR was recovered from a human donor with classical Hodgkin lymphoma.

The CDR3 spells CASSQDGREDTQYF. CDR3 DNA: TGCGCCAGCAGCCAAGACGGACGGGAGGATACGCAGTATTTT. The chain recombines TRBV4-3 with TRBJ2-3, with a tentative D call TRBD2 (6 bases). V gave up 0 bases and J gave up 6 bases, with 10 bases separating them. The CDR3 spans 14 residues. Germline loops: CDR1 LGHNA, CDR2 YSLEER.